This is a list of T cell receptor beta chains from one sample in a study of T-cell reconstitution after alpha-beta-depleted transplantation in children. TCRdb passed the PCR reads through MiXCR, listing each CDR3 protein once. This table holds a few hundred thousand distinct CDR3 sequences, over 20% found once. The sequences come from PBMCs from the stem cell graft donor, collected from the stem cell graft. These receptors were obtained from a human donor who donated a stem cell graft to a child with acute myeloid leukemia. CDR3s include the opening cysteine and the closing phenylalanine or tryptophan. D genes are given only for firm matches. Some rows have no size entry. The others give once, few or many, or a class for an expanded clone.

>TRBD2|TRBV7-3|NA|TRBJ2-1
CASSPRWREGPHNEQFF
TGTGCCAGCAGCCCTCGCTGGCGGGAGGGACCTCACAATGAGCAGTTCTTC
>TRBD1|TRBV20-1|NA|TRBJ2-7
CSARDTGQGSAYEQYF
TGCAGTGCTAGAGATACAGGACAGGGATCGGCCTACGAGCAGTACTTC
>TRBD2|TRBV10-1|NA|TRBJ2-3
CASSGGGRTDTQYF
TGCGCCAGCAGTGGCGGGGGGAGAACAGATACGCAGTATTTT
>NA|TRBV28|many|TRBJ2-4
CASSSPQGNKNIQYF
TGTGCCAGCAGTTCTCCACAGGGAAACAAAAACATTCAGTACTTC
>TRBD1|TRBV5-4|NA|TRBJ2-1
CASSRMGQDAHEQFF
TGTGCCAGCAGCAGAATGGGACAGGATGCGCATGAGCAGTTCTTC
>NA|TRBV6-1|few|TRBJ2-3
CASSRGGLASSTDTQYF
TGTGCCAGCAGCCGCGGAGGCCTAGCGTCTAGCACAGATACGCAGTATTTT
>NA|TRBV6-5|NA|TRBJ2-2
CASSYSRIQVGELFF
TGTGCCAGCAGTTACTCGAGGATTCAGGTCGGGGAGCTGTTTTTT
>TRBD2|TRBV20-1|many|TRBJ2-5
CSSGGTGLGQETQYF
TGCAGTAGTGGAGGCACGGGACTAGGGCAAGAGACCCAGTACTTC
>NA|TRBV20-1|many|TRBJ1-4
CSARGSHEKLFF
TGCAGTGCTAGAGGAAGCCACGAAAAACTGTTTTTT
>NA|TRBV29-1|few|TRBJ1-2
CSAPRGNGGYGYTF
TGCAGCGCCCCCAGGGGAAATGGGGGCTATGGCTACACCTTC
>TRBD2|TRBV29-1|many|TRBJ2-2
CSVRGTSGYTGELFF
TGCAGCGTACGTGGGACTAGCGGATACACCGGGGAGCTGTTTTTT
>TRBD2|TRBV20-1|few|TRBJ2-7
CSAPGLAGNEQYF
TGCAGTGCCCCGGGACTAGCGGGAAACGAGCAGTACTTC
>NA|TRBV7-8|NA|TRBJ2-4
CASSLSQNIQYF
TGTGCCAGCAGCTTAAGTCAAAACATTCAGTACTTC
>NA|TRBV7-6|NA|TRBJ2-5
CASSTTGIRETQYF
TGTGCCAGCAGCACCACAGGGATTAGAGAGACCCAGTACTTC